This TCR beta chain emerged from a study of T cell repertoires in cytomegalovirus infection. Across the study: Indications of both CMV infection and matching HLA type were provided by public TCR beta signatures. Whole-study findings and limits: Accumulated public TCR beta family frequency recognized individuals carrying CMV together with the relevant HLA. The ex vivo response showed dominance by HLA-C-restricted CMV-specific TCR beta clonotypes.

A note on this clonotype: As yet, its antigen is unknown.

TCRdb independently ran MiXCR on the reads; one entry per CDR3 protein. The profile shows approximately 73,000 distinct CDR3 sequences, roughly 40% of them singletons. The V gene's germline CDR1 is DFQATT and CDR2 SNEGSKA (reference sequence). The length of the CDR3 is 12 residues. V was cut by 0 bases and J by 0 bases, with 0 bases left in between. The chain couples TRBV20-1 to TRBJ1-5; no clear D gene. The sequencing here drew on CD8+ T cells from cultured PBMCs, taken from culture after CMV antigen stimulation. The sequence was obtained from a human donor in good health (CMV status not recorded). Some clones in this sample may be carry-over from other donors' samples. DNA of the CDR3: TGCAGTGCTAGAGATAGCAATCAGCCCCAGCATTTT. This sequence encodes CSARDSNQPQHF.